This passage covers 14 T cell receptor beta chains from one sample sequenced in a study of shared clonotypes between healthy human individuals. The table came from immunoSEQ multiplex PCR; TCRdb's copy has only in-frame clones and leaves some out. The sample lists 450,000 to 650,000 clones, roughly 72% seen once, with about 12% in the top ten. Material: PBMCs. The receptors here all came from a woman aged 40 to 49 in good health. Some clones in this sample may be carry-over from other donors' samples.

The genes are TRBV5-6 and TRBJ2-1; maybe TRBD2 (5 bases). The germline gives CDR1 SGHDT, CDR2 YYEEEE. The CDR3 has 13 amino acids. CDR3 loop: CAGNSRVYNEQFF. DNA of the CDR3: TGTGCTGGCAACTCGAGGGTGTACAATGAGCAGTTCTTC.

V usage is TRBV7-7 and J usage is TRBJ2-1; TRBD1 agrees at 9 bases. Germline CDR1 and CDR2: SSHAT and FNYEAQ (reference sequence). V lost 6 bases, J lost 7 bases, and 4 bases stayed unmatched. CDR3 length equals 13 residues. CDR3 protein: CASSRDRDNEQFF. The CDR3 coding sequence is TGTGCCAGCAGTAGGGACAGGGATAATGAGCAGTTCTTC.

Here the CDR3 DNA reads TGTGCCAGCAGTGAGACAGACAATGAGCAGTTCTTC. Protein product: CASSETDNEQFF. The genes are TRBV25-1 and TRBJ2-1, with D maybe TRBD1 (5 bases). The CDR3 runs to 12 residues. The V end was cut by 3 bases, the J end by 5 bases, with 5 bases between. The germline gives CDR1 MGHDK, CDR2 SYGVNS.

This clone was detected a few times. The chain joins TRBV7-9 to TRBJ2-7, with 7 bases that match TRBD2. The CDR3 loop spans 14 amino acids. Germline CDR1 reads SEHNR; CDR2 reads FQNEAQ (reference sequence). J lost 5 bases, V lost 5 bases, and 9 bases had no gene match. CDR3 DNA: TGTGCCAGCAGCGCGTCGCGGGAGATCAACGAGCAGTACTTC. It codes for CASSASREINEQYF.

Ten or more counts support this clone. The rearrangement uses TRBV18 and TRBJ2-5; tentatively, D is TRBD1 or TRBD2 (5 bases each). Germline loops: CDR1 KGHSH, CDR2 LQKENI. The CDR3 has 13 amino acids. Trimming cost V 5 bases and J 4 bases, with 11 bases left between them. CDR3: CASSLGVGETQYF. The DNA for the CDR3 is TGTGCCAGCTCATTGGGGGTTGGAGAGACCCAGTACTTC.

V gene TRBV30 combines with J gene TRBJ2-7, with no clear D. The V gene lost 3 bases and the J gene lost 3 bases, with 3 bases spanning the gap. This CDR3 contains 10 residues. CDR1 and CDR2 from the germline V gene are GTSNPN and SVGIG (reference sequence). CDR3 sequence reads: CAWRDYEQYF. CDR3 bases: TGTGCCTGGAGAGACTACGAGCAGTACTTC.

The V call is TRBV18, the J call TRBJ1-1; tentative D call: TRBD1 (5 bases). V was cut by 5 bases and J by 2 bases, with 12 bases left in between. Germline CDR1 and CDR2: KGHSH and LQKENI. The CDR3 has 14 amino acids. In DNA, the CDR3 is TGTGCCAGCTCATTGACAGTACTTAACACTGAAGCTTTCTTT. Protein sequence: CASSLTVLNTEAFF.

This chain links TRBV28 with TRBJ2-2, with D hard to call. Germline CDR1 MDHEN, CDR2 SYDVKM. The CDR3 has 13 residues. V lost 6 bases, J lost 1 base, and 6 bases lay in between. The CDR3 sequence: CASSRWNTGELFF. The CDR3 nucleotides are TGTGCCAGCAGCCGATGGAACACCGGGGAGCTGTTTTTT.

A note on this clone: A far larger clone differs by one base, so this is likely a read error. The genes are TRBV30 and TRBJ1-1, with unresolved D. The CDR3 contains 12 residues. CDR1 and CDR2 (germline): GTSNPN, SVGIG (reference sequence). CDR3 in DNA: TGTGCCTGGAGTCTCCCTGTGTCGAAAGCTTCCTTT. It translates to CAWSLPVSKASF. The whole variable domain, remainder taken from reference TRBV30 and TRBJ1-1, is SQTIHQWPATLVQPVGSPLSLECTVEGTSNPNLYWYRQAAGRGLQLLFYSVGIGQISSEVPQNLSASRPQDRQFILSSKKLLLSDSGFYLCAWSLPVSKASFGQGTRLTVV.

The gene calls are TRBV5-1 and TRBJ2-2; D might be TRBD1 or TRBD2, each matching 5 bases. CDR3 length: 16 residues. Deletions cut 4 bases from V and 2 bases from J, with 15 bases between. CDR1 is SGHRS and CDR2 is YFSETQ in the germline V gene. As DNA, the CDR3 is TGCGCCAGCAGCCGCGAGGGGCTCCCAAACACCGGGGAGCTGTTTTTT. Translated: CASSREGLPNTGELFF.

The V gene is TRBV2, the J gene TRBJ1-5, with D unclear. There are 12 residues in the CDR3. The V gene's germline CDR1 is SNHLY and CDR2 FYNNEI. Deletions cut 4 bases from V and 4 bases from J, with 5 bases between. The CDR3 DNA is TGTGCCAGCAGTGTCGGTAATCAGCCCCAGCATTTT. Translation: CASSVGNQPQHF.

The chain uses TRBV27 and TRBJ2-5, with D hard to call. The germline gives CDR1 MNHEY, CDR2 SMNVEV (reference sequence). This CDR3 contains 11 residues. Trimming took off 6 bases at V and 7 bases at J, with 9 bases between the two ends. CDR3 region: CASSGWGTQYF. The DNA for the CDR3 is TGTGCCAGCAGCGGGTGGGGGACCCAGTACTTC.

CDR3 loop: CATSSRLAGNTGELFF. The CDR3 DNA reads TGTGCCACCAGCAGCCGACTAGCGGGAAACACCGGGGAGCTGTTTTTT. The chain has TRBV15 and TRBJ2-2, with 11 bases fitting TRBD2. Germline CDR1 reads LNHNV; CDR2 reads YYDKDF (reference sequence). Trimming cost V 3 bases and J 2 bases; bases outside gene matches: 2. The CDR3 is 16 residues long.

This chain connects TRBV7-3 to TRBJ2-7; 8 bases fit TRBD2. This CDR3 is 15 amino acids long. The V gene end was trimmed by 4 bases and the J gene end by 3 bases; junction bases not matched to a gene: 8. From germline, CDR1 is SGHTA and CDR2 FQGTGA. The CDR3 DNA reads as TGTGCCAGCAGCTCTCAACCCGGGACTAGCTACGAGCAGTACTTC. Amino acids: CASSSQPGTSYEQYF.